This TCR beta chain was sequenced for a study of early T cells in non-severe SARS-CoV-2 infection. The table lists this clonotype with many counts. Its antigen is unknown. Broader study findings: In VDJdb matching, anti-spike CD8 responses were favored while private and CD4 specificities went missing.

V lost 6 bases, J lost 5 bases, and 14 bases stayed unmatched. The CDR3 is 17 amino acids. Germline V gene lookup returns CDR1 MNHEY and CDR2 SVGEGT. Each cDNA molecule carried a unique molecular identifier. TCRdb passed the 5' RACE reads through MiXCR, listing each CDR3 protein once. The sample has 80,000 or so distinct CDR3 sequences, over 13% seen once. The receptor comes from an adult who was a healthcare worker with PCR-confirmed SARS-CoV-2 infection or an uninfected control (not recorded which). The sequenced sample consisted of whole blood. The chain recombines TRBV6-2 or TRBV6-3 with TRBJ2-5; 11 positions match TRBD2. The CDR3 DNA reads TGTGCCAGCAGCCTTCGGACTAGCGGGCTGGATGTGGAGACCCAGTACTTC. It encodes CASSLRTSGLDVETQYF.